This entry lists 6 T cell receptor beta chains sequenced from one sample in a study of T cell responses to AZD1222 COVID-19 vaccine. Here immunoSEQ multiplex PCR was the method, and the copy in TCRdb shows in-frame clones only, minus some. The sample shows roughly 80,000 clones, roughly 85% of them seen only once. The sample here was peripheral blood, taken 28 days after the second AZD1222 dose. The receptors originated from an adult who received the AZD1222 COVID-19 vaccine.

This clone turned up a few times. The same CDR3 also results from other DNA sequences found in this sample. This sequence joins TRBV5-1 and TRBJ2-5, with unresolved D. Trimming cost V 0 bases and J 2 bases, with 2 bases left between them. The CDR3 runs 12 residues. Per germline, CDR1 SGHRS and CDR2 YFSETQ. The CDR3 loop reads CASSLGQETQYF. For the CDR3, the DNA is TGCGCCAGCAGCTTGGGGCAAGAGACCCAGTACTTC.

The chain combines TRBV7-3 with TRBJ1-2, with D perhaps matching TRBD1 (5 bases). Trimming took off 5 bases at V and 7 bases at J, with 14 bases between the two ends. The CDR3 consists of 13 residues. Germline V CDR1 and CDR2: SGHTA, FQGTGA. This chain's CDR3 is CASSTSMGGGYTF. CDR3 DNA sequence: TGTGCCAGCAGCACTTCGATGGGGGGTGGCTACACCTTC.

V gene TRBV9 combines with J gene TRBJ2-7; 7 bases line up with TRBD1. The length of the CDR3 is 14 residues. Looked up from germline, CDR1 is SGDLS and CDR2 is YYNGEE. Trimming at V came to 4 bases and at J to 5 bases, leaving 9 bases not matched to a gene. CDR3 nucleotides: TGTGCCAGCAGCAAAATGACAGGGAGCCACGAGCAGTACTTC. As protein: CASSKMTGSHEQYF.

The chain uses TRBV4-3 and TRBJ2-5; TRBD2 might be the D (6 bases). The V end was cut by 1 base, the J end by 4 bases, with 19 bases between. The CDR3 spans 17 residues. The germline V gene has CDR1 LGHNA and CDR2 YSLEER. As DNA, the CDR3 is TGCGCCAGCAGCCAAGCCTTCGGCAGGGCCGGGGGAGAGACCCAGTACTTC. Translating gives CASSQAFGRAGGETQYF.

The V gene is TRBV5-4, the J gene TRBJ2-7; D gene uncertain. With 2 bases removed from V and 0 bases from J, the gap between germline ends came to 12 bases. Germline CDR1 and CDR2: SGHNT and YYREEE (reference sequence). This CDR3 has 15 amino acids. This CDR3 is CASSFGHRSSYEQYF. The CDR3 DNA sequence: TGTGCCAGCAGCTTTGGGCATCGGAGCTCCTACGAGCAGTACTTC.

The V call is TRBV7-9, the J call TRBJ2-7; D is uncertain. The CDR3 spans 14 residues. In germline, CDR1 is SEHNR, CDR2 FQNEAQ (reference sequence). The ends were cut back, 5 bases at V and 6 bases at J, with 17 bases in the middle. CDR3 sequence: CASSVRSMDGEQYF. The CDR3 DNA sequence: TGTGCCAGCAGCGTGCGGTCGATGGATGGCGAGCAGTACTTC. Based on the CDR3 plus reference TRBV7-9 and TRBJ2-7, the full variable domain is DTGVSQNPRHKITKRGQNVTFRCDPISEHNRLYWYRQTLGQGPEFLTYFQNEAQLEKSRLLSDRFSAERPKGSFSTLEIQRTEQGDSAMYLCASSVRSMDGEQYFGPGTRLTVT.